This T cell receptor beta chain was found in a study of blood T cell repertoires in COVID-19. Study background: Recovered status applied to Cohort 3 donors who had two consecutive negative PCRs. It also applied to those with clearance or with symptom resolution. The United States, Italy and Spain supplied acute and convalescent COVID-19 samples. T cells, B-cell-depleted T cells, or PBMCs provided the cDNA or gDNA that served as material.

Method: immunoSEQ multiplex PCR; TCRdb's copy keeps in-frame clones and lacks some. Here the sample spans about 170,000 clones, 79% being singletons. This clone was picked up a small number of times. V gave up 1 base and J gave up 4 bases; unmatched junction bases: 4. This CDR3 has 14 amino acids. The V gene's germline CDR1 is SGHRS and CDR2 YFSETQ. The specimen sequenced was PBMCs or T cells enriched from blood (not recorded which). The receptor was derived from a woman aged 65 to 85 in a cohort exposed to, infected with or recovered from COVID-19 (not recorded which). The J gene is TRBJ2-7, the V gene TRBV5-1; 8 nucleotides align to TRBD2. CDR3 sequence: CASSLTGGPYEQYF. In DNA form, the CDR3 reads TGCGCCAGCAGCTTGACGGGAGGGCCTTACGAGCAGTACTTC.